Detailed here is one T cell receptor beta chain. What it binds is not known. Germline is not matched at one junction end, which may reflect a read error. The data originate from a study of T cell repertoires in cytomegalovirus infection. Study background: The public TCR beta signatures pointed to both CMV infection and matching HLA type.

TCRdb processed the reads anew with MiXCR; each CDR3 protein has one entry. The profile shows more than 350,000 distinct CDR3 sequences, approximately 31% of them singletons. CDR1 is MGHRA, CDR2 YSYEKL, per germline. This CDR3 contains 14 residues. Findings of the study overall: CMV-specific HLA-C-restricted TCR beta clonotypes dominated the ex vivo response. CMV carriers having the relevant HLA were flagged by cumulative public TCR beta family frequency.

Source material: PBMCs. The TCR sequence derives from a human donor in good health (CMV status not recorded). Some clones in this sample may be carry-over from other donors' samples. The V call is TRBV4-1, the J call TRBJ1-1, with 8 bases aligning to TRBD1. The CDR3: CASSQVQGATEAFF. As DNA, the CDR3 is TGTGCCAGCAGCCAAGTCCAGGGGGCCACTGAAGCTTTCTTT.